The 5 T cell receptor beta chains below come from one sample, sequenced in a study of CD8 T cells in Susac syndrome (dated by TCRdb to the late 2010s). The library was made by the immunoSEQ multiplex PCR assay. RNA was extracted with the RNeasy kit and roughly 0.45 to 1 ug was reverse transcribed using random hexamers. In TCRdb, the public reads were trimmed at Q25 with fastp and aligned with MiXCR, with productive beta chains retained. All rows with the same CDR3 protein become a single entry with the most common DNA and genes. The sample yields 200,000 to 300,000 distinct CDR3 sequences; about 96% were counted once. The ten largest make up around 0.1% of the sample. Input material: CD4+ T cells from PBMCs. Receptors originate from a human donor with Susac syndrome.

This chain's CDR3 is CASSRPTSGRGNTGELFF. CDR3 DNA sequence: TGTGCCAGCAGCCGTCCGACTAGCGGGAGGGGAAACACCGGGGAGCTGTTTTTT. The chain carries TRBV4-2 and TRBJ2-2, with 14 bases that match TRBD2. J was trimmed by 2 bases and V by 4 bases; bases with no gene match: 6. Germline CDR1 LGHNA, CDR2 YNFKEQ. The CDR3 extends over 18 amino acids.

The J gene is TRBJ2-7, the V gene TRBV11-2; 12 positions agree with TRBD2. Trimming took 4 bases from V and 3 from J; bases not matched to a gene: 7. The CDR3 totals 16 residues. In germline, CDR1 is SGHAT, CDR2 FQNNGV. The CDR3 DNA is TGTGCCAGCAGCTCTCCGGGACTAGCGGGCCGCTACGAGCAGTACTTC. This sequence encodes CASSSPGLAGRYEQYF.

J is TRBJ1-2 and V is TRBV6-5; TRBD1 agrees at 8 bases. Germline CDR1 is MNHEY and CDR2 is SVGAGI. The junction had 6 bases not matched to a gene; V was cut back by 7 bases and J by 8 bases. There are 12 residues in the CDR3. The DNA for the CDR3 is TGTGCCAGCACCCAGGACAGGGCCGGCTACACCTTC. Translation gives CASTQDRAGYTF.

This chain uses TRBV11-2 with TRBJ2-7; 13 bases match TRBD2. J gave up 9 bases and V 3 bases, and 5 bases lay outside the gene matches. From germline, CDR1 is SGHAT and CDR2 FQNNGV. The CDR3 runs 14 residues. CDR3 region: CASSFSGTSGMQYF. Written as DNA, the CDR3 is TGTGCCAGCAGCTTTTCAGGGACTAGCGGGATGCAGTACTTC.

The CDR3 DNA reads as TGTGCCAGCAGCCCCGCGAGGCCAGATACGCAGTATTTT. It translates to CASSPARPDTQYF. The V call is TRBV7-3, the J call TRBJ2-3; D uncertain. The germline gives CDR1 SGHTA, CDR2 FQGTGA. The CDR3 runs to 13 residues. V shed 5 bases and J shed 4 bases, with 10 bases lying between them.